The rows below give T cell receptor beta chains drawn from one sample of a study of cytomegalovirus exposure and HLA in healthy donors. Sequencing used immunoSEQ multiplex PCR; TCRdb keeps in-frame clones, though not all of them. Among approximately 110,000 clones, approximately 78% were seen once, and the ten largest hold approximately 0.99%. The sample taken for sequencing was PBMCs. These receptors were obtained from a woman younger than 45 in good health and CMV-seronegative. Each CDR3 is given with its conserved first and last residue. The D gene is left open where the match is weak. For some rows the clone size is stated as once, few or many, or as a class when expanded; others skip it.

clone size,D gene,V gene,J gene,CDR3 protein,CDR3 DNA
-,TRBD1,TRBV5-1,TRBJ2-2,CASRFGTGRNGELFF,TGCGCCAGCCGTTTCGGGACAGGGAGGAACGGGGAGCTGTTTTTT
-,-,TRBV19,TRBJ2-1,CASSVRNEQFF,TGTGCCAGTAGTGTCCGCAATGAGCAGTTCTTC
-,TRBD1,TRBV30,TRBJ2-2,CAWKSLRDREHGELFF,TGTGCCTGGAAAAGCCTCCGGGACAGGGAACACGGGGAGCTGTTTTTT
few,-,TRBV14,TRBJ2-5,CASSQAIGRQETQYF,TGTGCCAGCAGCCAAGCGATAGGGAGACAAGAGACCCAGTACTTC
-,TRBD1,TRBV6-5,TRBJ1-3,CASTQDRSSGNTIYF,TGTGCCAGCACCCAGGACAGGAGCTCTGGAAACACCATATATTTT
-,-,TRBV30,TRBJ2-3,CAWSIADTQYF,TGTGCCTGGAGTATCGCAGATACGCAGTATTTT
-,-,TRBV7-9,TRBJ1-1,CALREGERTEAFF,TGTGCCCTTAGGGAGGGGGAGCGCACTGAAGCTTTCTTT
-,-,TRBV4-2,TRBJ1-5,CASSHAVMSNQPQHF,TGTGCCAGCAGCCACGCAGTTATGAGCAATCAGCCCCAGCATTTT
-,-,TRBV7-9,TRBJ2-7,CASSPSYEQYF,TGTGCCAGCAGCCCTTCCTACGAGCAGTACTTC
-,TRBD2,TRBV11-1,TRBJ2-5,CASSFGGGASETQYF,TGTGCCAGCAGCTTTGGCGGGGGGGCATCAGAGACCCAGTACTTC
many,-,TRBV27,TRBJ2-1,CASRDPAGPHYNEQFF,TGTGCCAGCAGAGACCCAGCAGGCCCCCACTACAATGAGCAGTTCTTC
-,-,TRBV5-1,TRBJ2-7,CASSLGVSYEQYF,TGCGCCAGCAGCCTCGGTGTCTCCTACGAGCAGTACTTC
-,TRBD1,TRBV2,TRBJ1-5,CASRGQGAIQPQHF,TGTGCCAGCCGGGGACAGGGGGCGATTCAGCCCCAGCATTTT
-,-,TRBV15,TRBJ1-5,CATSRPGFNQPQHF,TGTGCCACCAGCAGGCCAGGGTTTAATCAGCCCCAGCATTTT
-,-,TRBV5-5,TRBJ1-1,CASSLGPQNTEAFF,TGTGCCAGCAGCTTGGGGCCGCAGAACACTGAAGCTTTCTTT
-,TRBD1,TRBV5-1,TRBJ2-3,CASSTATGADTQYF,TGCGCCAGCAGCACCGCTACAGGGGCAGATACGCAGTATTTT
-,-,TRBV7-9,TRBJ1-1,CSSSNRGRGGTEAFF,TGTTCCAGCAGCAACCGGGGCCGGGGGGGGACTGAAGCTTTCTTT
-,TRBD1,TRBV6-5,TRBJ1-2,CASSSGTGVYGYTF,TGTGCCAGCAGCAGTGGGACAGGGGTTTATGGCTACACCTTC
-,-,TRBV2,TRBJ1-1,CASSEEGGVATEAFF,TGTGCCAGCAGTGAAGAGGGAGGGGTGGCCACTGAAGCTTTCTTT
-,-,TRBV30,TRBJ1-1,CAWSILPNTEAFF,TGTGCCTGGAGTATACTCCCAAACACTGAAGCTTTCTTT
-,-,TRBV30,TRBJ2-1,CAWSAYNGQFF,TGTGCCTGGAGTGCGTACAATGGGCAGTTCTTC
-,TRBD1,TRBV10-3,TRBJ1-1,CAIRTGMNTEAFF,TGTGCCATCAGGACAGGGATGAACACTGAAGCTTTCTTT
-,-,TRBV7-2,TRBJ1-3,CASSQRHSSGNTIYF,TGTGCCAGCAGCCAACGACATTCCTCTGGAAACACCATATATTTT
once,-,TRBV19,TRBJ2-7,CASSSQLNEQYF,TGTGCCAGTAGTAGCCAACTAAACGAGCAGTACTTC
-,-,TRBV19,TRBJ2-7,CASSRSGLPSYEQYF,TGTGCCAGTAGCCGGTCTGGACTCCCCTCCTACGAGCAGTACTTC
-,-,TRBV19,TRBJ1-2,CASTSQGLYGYTF,TGTGCCAGTACGAGCCAGGGCCTCTATGGCTACACCTTC
once,TRBD2,TRBV30,TRBJ2-5,CAWTLSGLASETQYF,TGTGCCTGGACCCTCTCGGGACTAGCATCAGAGACCCAGTACTTC
-,TRBD2,TRBV29-1,TRBJ2-3,CSVAGIPSGISTDTQYF,TGCAGCGTTGCTGGGATCCCTAGCGGGATCAGTACAGATACGCAGTATTTT
-,-,TRBV4-1,TRBJ1-2,CASSQVAGVNYGYTF,TGCGCCAGCAGCCAAGTAGCTGGAGTAAACTATGGCTACACCTTC
-,TRBD2,TRBV9,TRBJ2-1,CASSVASLAGVKMVGYNEQFF,TGTGCCAGCAGCGTAGCATCCCTAGCGGGAGTAAAGATGGTCGGGTACAATGAGCAGTTCTTC
-,-,TRBV6-4,TRBJ2-2,CASSDSHETGELFF,TGTGCCAGCAGTGACTCCCATGAGACCGGGGAGCTGTTTTTT
-,-,TRBV9,TRBJ2-7,CASSALGPRGEQYF,TGTGCCAGCAGCGCCCTCGGGCCCAGGGGCGAGCAGTACTTC
-,TRBD1,TRBV2,TRBJ2-1,CASNEDRDVHNEQFF,TGTGCCAGCAATGAAGACAGGGATGTCCACAATGAGCAGTTCTTC
-,-,TRBV19,TRBJ1-4,CASSTGENEKLFF,TGTGCCAGTAGTACCGGGGAAAATGAAAAACTGTTTTTT
-,-,TRBV15,TRBJ1-4,CATSPSRDRDEKLFF,TGTGCCACCAGCCCTTCCCGAGACCGGGATGAAAAACTGTTTTTT
-,TRBD2,TRBV19,TRBJ2-7,CASSSWTSPFSYGQYF,TGTGCCAGTAGTTCTTGGACTAGCCCCTTCTCCTACGGGCAGTACTTC
-,TRBD1,TRBV9,TRBJ1-1,CASSPGQGYNTEAFF,TGTGCCAGCAGCCCGGGACAGGGATATAACACTGAAGCTTTCTTT
-,-,TRBV19,TRBJ1-2,CASSIDLVGDYGYTF,TGTGCCAGTAGTATAGATCTGGTAGGGGACTATGGCTACACCTTC
-,-,TRBV5-1,TRBJ1-3,CASSLERGEAGNTIYF,TGCGCCAGCAGCTTGGAACGGGGAGAAGCTGGAAACACCATATATTTT
-,TRBD1,TRBV15,TRBJ1-2,CATSRRDRDWYGYTF,TGTGCCACCAGCAGACGGGACAGGGATTGGTATGGCTACACCTTC
few,-,TRBV5-8,TRBJ2-5,CASSHQGRETQYF,TGTGCCAGCAGCCATCAGGGAAGAGAGACCCAGTACTTC
-,-,TRBV28,TRBJ1-2,CAGSLGPGAFYGYTF,TGTGCCGGCAGTTTAGGCCCAGGGGCGTTCTATGGCTACACCTTC
-,TRBD1,TRBV7-8,TRBJ2-3,CASSPTGLIGDTQYF,TGTGCCAGCAGCCCGACAGGGCTAATCGGGGATACGCAGTATTTT
-,-,TRBV10-3,TRBJ1-1,CAISRQVNTEAFF,TGTGCCATCAGCAGACAGGTGAACACTGAAGCTTTCTTT
-,TRBD2,TRBV6-6,TRBJ2-2,CASKTSGREGAGELFF,TGTGCCAGTAAGACTAGCGGGAGAGAGGGAGCCGGGGAGCTGTTTTTT
-,TRBD1,TRBV29-1,TRBJ1-1,CSATPDRGFTEAFF,TGCAGCGCTACTCCGGACAGGGGGTTCACTGAAGCTTTCTTT
-,TRBD1,TRBV5-6,TRBJ1-2,CASSLGQGARGYTF,TGTGCCAGCAGCTTGGGACAGGGGGCGAGGGGCTACACCTTC
-,TRBD2,TRBV10-3,TRBJ2-7,CATRGLAGGYEQYF,TGTGCCACCAGAGGGTTAGCGGGGGGTTACGAGCAGTACTTC
-,-,TRBV5-6,TRBJ2-3,CASSLPGGDTQYF,TGTGCCAGCAGCCTGCCGGGGGGCGATACGCAGTATTTT
-,TRBD1,TRBV30,TRBJ1-5,CAWSVGQGGQPQHF,TGTGCCTGGAGTGTAGGACAGGGAGGTCAGCCCCAGCATTTT
-,TRBD1,TRBV6-5,TRBJ2-7,CASRMTGLGSYEQYF,TGTGCCAGCAGGATGACAGGGTTGGGGTCCTACGAGCAGTACTTC
-,TRBD2,TRBV2,TRBJ2-5,CASSGIAGEQETQYF,TGTGCCAGCAGTGGAATAGCGGGGGAGCAAGAGACCCAGTACTTC
-,-,TRBV5-1,TRBJ2-2,CASSFEGENTGELFF,TGCGCCAGCAGCTTTGAGGGAGAAAACACCGGGGAGCTGTTTTTT
few,-,TRBV11-2,TRBJ2-1,CASTTAGRGTFNEQFF,TGTGCCAGCACCACCGCTGGGCGGGGTACCTTCAATGAGCAGTTCTTC
-,-,TRBV11-2,TRBJ2-3,CASSSNRGRTDTQYF,TGTGCCAGCAGCTCGAATCGGGGTCGCACAGATACGCAGTATTTT
few,-,TRBV12-5,TRBJ2-7,CASGSGHYYEQYF,TGTGCTAGTGGTTCGGGACACTACTACGAGCAGTACTTC
-,-,TRBV6-5,TRBJ1-1,CASGRQRTEAFF,TGTGCCAGCGGGAGACAACGCACTGAAGCTTTCTTT
-,-,TRBV5-8,TRBJ2-5,CASSKGREGAETQYF,TGTGCCAGCAGCAAAGGACGGGAAGGCGCGGAGACCCAGTACTTC
-,TRBD1,TRBV19,TRBJ2-1,CASRPGQGASGEQFF,TGTGCCAGTAGACCGGGACAGGGGGCCAGCGGTGAGCAGTTCTTC